This T cell receptor (beta chain) was recovered during a study of blood T cell repertoires in COVID-19. The wider study: The United States, Italy and Spain were the sources of the acute and convalescent COVID-19 samples. PBMCs, B-cell-depleted T cells, or T cells were the source of the cDNA or gDNA that made up the material.

The V end lost 3 bases, the J end lost 5 bases, and 7 bases lay between the germline ends. Germline assignment: CDR1 MDHEN and CDR2 SYDVKM. The CDR3 length is 12 residues. Enrollees, about 18 to 95 years old, lived in approximately 25 US areas. Method: immunoSEQ multiplex PCR; TCRdb's copy keeps in-frame clones and lacks some. Seen here are roughly 220,000 clones, roughly 88% observed once, and the top ten hold roughly 14%. This chain uses TRBV28 with TRBJ1-2, with D unclear. The origin of this receptor is a woman in her forties or fifties with acute COVID-19. Sequenced input: PBMCs or T cells enriched from blood (not recorded which). The CDR3 sequence is CASSFRLYGYTF. The CDR3 coding sequence is TGTGCCAGCAGTTTTCGGTTGTATGGCTACACCTTC.